The following is a T cell receptor beta chain sequence with its context. Trimming shortened V by 2 bases and J by 5 bases, and 11 bases separated the two germline ends. The CDR3 covers 14 residues. Per the germline V gene, CDR1 is SGHRS and CDR2 is YFSETQ. For TCRbeta, the library was prepared with unique molecular identifiers. One entry per CDR3 protein results from TCRdb running MiXCR on the PCR reads. The data show 450,000 to 700,000 distinct CDR3 sequences, around 27% seen once. These data originate in a study of T-cell reconstitution after alpha-beta-depleted transplantation in children. The TCR originated in a boy younger than two with Wiskott-Aldrich syndrome, due to receive a stem cell transplant. Here the sequenced sample was PBMCs, taken before TCRalphabeta/CD19-depleted stem cell transplant. This chain uses TRBV5-1 with TRBJ2-1; no reliable D call. CDR3 in amino acids: CASSLLGSHNEQFF. The DNA for the CDR3 is TGCGCCAGCAGCTTATTGGGTAGCCACAATGAGCAGTTCTTC. Together with reference TRBV5-1 and TRBJ2-1, the CDR3 gives the full variable domain: KAGVTQTPRYLIKTRGQQVTLSCSPISGHRSVSWYQQTPGQGLQFLFEYFSETQRNKGNFPGRFSGRQFSNSRSEMNVSTLELGDSALYLCASSLLGSHNEQFFGPGTRLTVL.